This T cell receptor beta chain was observed in a study of T cell responses to AZD1222 COVID-19 vaccine. The trim removed 8 bases at V and 6 bases at J, leaving 6 bases unmatched. This CDR3 contains 14 residues. Germline assignment: CDR1 KGHDR and CDR2 SFDVKD. The table came from immunoSEQ multiplex PCR; TCRdb's copy has only in-frame clones and leaves some out. The sample holds approximately 110,000 clones, roughly nine tenths seen once. The rearrangement uses TRBV24-1 and TRBJ1-5, with TRBD1 matching over 10 bases. Sequences were derived from peripheral blood, sampled on day 0 of AZD1222 vaccination. The receptor's source is an adult in good health. The CDR3 nucleotides read TGTGCCACCATTGGGACAGGGGAAGGTCAGCCCCAGCATTTT. Translating it yields CATIGTGEGQPQHF.